This T cell receptor beta chain was identified during a study of identical twins. The V gene's germline CDR1 is KGHDR and CDR2 SFDVKD. This CDR3 comprises 13 residues. The V and J ends lost 4 bases and 5 bases respectively, with 10 bases between them. Template switching added a universal primer binding site, and final cDNA carried unique molecular identifiers. TCRdb re-called the 5' RACE reads with MiXCR, one entry per CDR3 protein. This sample has 500,000 to 550,000 distinct CDR3 sequences, with about 22% found just once. The data also belong to a second study, concerning yellow fever vaccine responses in identical twins.

The material sequenced was CD4+ T cells sorted from blood. The clonotype comes from a woman under 30 in good health. J is TRBJ1-2 and V is TRBV24-1, with no clear D. CDR3 nucleotides: TGTGCCACCAGTGACCCCTCTCGATATGGCTACACCTTC. Translation gives CATSDPSRYGYTF.